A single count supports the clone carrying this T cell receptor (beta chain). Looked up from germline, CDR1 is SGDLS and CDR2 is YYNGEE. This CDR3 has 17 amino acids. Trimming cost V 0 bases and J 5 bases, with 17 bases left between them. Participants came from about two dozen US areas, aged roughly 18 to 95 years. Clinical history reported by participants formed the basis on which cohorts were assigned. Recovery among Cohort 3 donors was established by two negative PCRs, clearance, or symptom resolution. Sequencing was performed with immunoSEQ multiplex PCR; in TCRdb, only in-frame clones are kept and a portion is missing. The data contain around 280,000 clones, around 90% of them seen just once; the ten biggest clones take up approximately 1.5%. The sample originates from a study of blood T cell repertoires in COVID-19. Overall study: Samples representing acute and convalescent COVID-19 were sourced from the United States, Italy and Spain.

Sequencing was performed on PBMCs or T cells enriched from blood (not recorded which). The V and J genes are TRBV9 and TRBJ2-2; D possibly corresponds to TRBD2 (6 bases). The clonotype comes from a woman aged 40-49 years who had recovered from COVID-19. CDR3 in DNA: TGTGCCAGCAGCGTAGGCTTGGTTAGCGCGGGAACCGGGGAGCTGTTTTTT. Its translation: CASSVGLVSAGTGELFF. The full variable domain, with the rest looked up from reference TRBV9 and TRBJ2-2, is DSGVTQTPKHLITATGQRVTLRCSPRSGDLSVYWYQQSLDQGLQFLIQYYNGEERAKGNILERFSAQQFPDLHSELNLSSLELGDSALYFCASSVGLVSAGTGELFFGEGSRLTVL.